Detailed here is one TCR beta chain. The germline gives CDR1 LGHDT, CDR2 YNNKEL (reference sequence). V trimming: 8 bases; J trimming: 5 bases; junction bases outside the gene matches: 8. The CDR3 totals 14 residues. This sample was taken from a study of blood T cell repertoires in COVID-19. The data were produced by immunoSEQ multiplex PCR, yet TCRdb's version contains in-frame clones alone and is incomplete. The table has a few hundred thousand clones, around 86% seen once. The sequence came from a man aged 55 to 70 with acute or convalescent COVID-19. The V call is TRBV3-1 (or the pseudogene TRBV3-2), the J call TRBJ2-7; TRBD1 matches at 11 bases. Sequencing was performed on peripheral blood. In DNA, the CDR3 is TGTGCCAGCCACTCACGGGACAGGGGGGACGAGCAGTACTTC. Residues: CASHSRDRGDEQYF.